This record looks at one T cell receptor (beta chain) sequence and its context. Its antigen remains unidentified. Germline V gene lookup returns CDR1 KGHSH and CDR2 LQKENI. With V trimmed by 6 bases and J by 3 bases, 7 bases remained unmatched. This CDR3 is 15 amino acids long. The source of the sample is a study of T cells in localized non-small cell lung cancer. Sequencing used immunoSEQ multiplex PCR; TCRdb keeps in-frame clones, though not all of them. Counted here are tens of thousands of clones, just over 90% occurring once; the ten biggest clones make up just under 20%. Points from the study as a whole: Multi-region tumor sequencing was not done, so intratumor heterogeneity could not be excluded.

The sequence was obtained from a man aged 35 to 69 with stage I lung adenocarcinoma. Here the sequenced sample was peripheral blood, taken before any cancer treatment. V usage is TRBV18 and J usage is TRBJ2-7; 11 bases are a match to TRBD2. The CDR3 region has the DNA TGTGCCAGCTCCCTCGGGACTAGCGGCCACTACGAGCAGTACTTC. This encodes CASSLGTSGHYEQYF.